This T cell receptor beta chain was sequenced for a study of blood T cell repertoires in COVID-19. TCRdb's copy holds only in-frame clones and misses some; the assay was immunoSEQ multiplex PCR. The table records 110,000 to 150,000 clones, under 90% of them present only once. Germline values: CDR1 MDHEN, CDR2 SYDVKM. Trimming removed 5 bases from V and 7 bases from J; junction bases left unmatched: 7. CDR3 length: 15 amino acids. Ages ranged from about 18 to 100 years, with residence in about two dozen US areas. The material sequenced was PBMCs or T cells enriched from blood (not recorded which). This receptor was taken from a young woman who had been exposed to COVID-19. The chain combines TRBV28 with TRBJ2-1; 11 positions agree with TRBD2. The chain's CDR3 is CASSLTSGRGNEQFF. The CDR3 DNA reads as TGTGCCAGCAGTCTCACTAGCGGGAGAGGAAATGAGCAGTTCTTC.